Below are 27 T cell receptor beta chains sequenced from a single sample in a study of T cell repertoires in cytomegalovirus infection. One entry per CDR3 protein results from TCRdb running MiXCR on the reads. Here the sample spans 370,000 or so distinct CDR3 sequences, approximately 30% being singletons. These receptors' targets are unknown. Here the sequenced sample was cultured PBMCs, taken from culture after CMV antigen stimulation. These receptors were collected from a human donor in good health (CMV status not recorded). Some clones in this sample may be carry-over from other donors' samples.

V and J are TRBV4-3 and TRBJ1-6, with 7 bases that match TRBD1. Unmatched junction bases numbered 4, after V lost 2 bases and J lost 3 bases. The CDR3 loop spans 16 amino acids. Germline lookup yields CDR1 LGHNA and CDR2 YSLEER. The chain's CDR3 is CASSQTGANYNSPLHF. CDR3 coding DNA: TGCGCCAGCAGCCAAACAGGGGCAAACTATAATTCACCCCTCCACTTT.

The chain carries TRBV7-4 and TRBJ2-1, with 8 bases fitting TRBD2. Unmatched junction bases numbered 17, after V lost 8 bases and J lost 11 bases. The CDR3 is 15 amino acids. CDR1 is SGHVT and CDR2 is SQSDAQ in the germline V gene. CDR3 DNA: TGTGCCAGCGCCGAGCGGGAGAAGAGCCCGAATAAGCAGTTCTTC. Amino acid sequence: CASAEREKSPNKQFF.

The V and J genes are TRBV5-8 and TRBJ1-2; 9 bases are shared with TRBD1. Trimming took 2 bases from V and 2 from J; bases not matched to a gene: 4. Germline-derived CDR1 and CDR2 are SGHTS and YDEGEE. This CDR3 has 15 residues. CDR3 in amino acids: CASSLTGTGNYGYTF. The CDR3 coding sequence is TGTGCCAGCAGCTTAACCGGGACAGGGAACTATGGCTACACCTTC.

This clonotype was detected only a few times. The chain has TRBV6-1 and TRBJ1-6, with D hard to call. Germline CDR1 MNHNS, CDR2 SASEGT. The V gene lost 2 bases and the J gene lost 7 bases, with 15 bases spanning the gap. The CDR3 totals 16 residues. CDR3 nucleotide sequence: TGTGCCAGCAGTGAAACCCGGGCCTCCACCAATTCACCCCTCCACTTT. It encodes CASSETRASTNSPLHF.

This clonotype was seen only a few times. CDR3 in DNA: TGTGCCAGCAGCCCTGAAGGTAGCACAGATACGCAGTATTTT. Its protein product is CASSPEGSTDTQYF. This rearrangement joins TRBV7-2 to TRBJ2-3; D unclear. This CDR3 has 14 residues. V was cut by 5 bases and J by 0 bases, with 9 bases left in between. Germline V CDR1 and CDR2: SGHTA, FQGNSA.

This clonotype has only a few counts. The chain carries TRBV20-1 and TRBJ2-1; 8 nucleotides agree with TRBD2. The CDR3 has 18 residues. The V gene end was trimmed by 0 bases and the J gene end by 6 bases; junction bases not matched to a gene: 16. In germline, CDR1 is DFQATT, CDR2 SNEGSKA (reference sequence). In nucleotides, the CDR3 is TGCAGTGCTAGAGATAATAGGGGACTAGTGGCCCCATTCAATGAGCAGTTCTTC. Protein product: CSARDNRGLVAPFNEQFF.

This clonotype was recorded a few times. The chain carries TRBV7-2 and TRBJ2-4, with TRBD2 matching 12 bases. The germline gives CDR1 SGHTA, CDR2 FQGNSA. This CDR3 comprises 18 residues. V dropped 1 base and J dropped 4; count of bases not matched to a gene: 8. The CDR3 region has the DNA TGTGCCAGCAGCTTAGATCGGCTAGCGGGAGGGGGTAAAAACATTCAGTACTTC. Its translation is CASSLDRLAGGGKNIQYF.

The chain uses TRBV20-1 and TRBJ2-7; D unclear. The CDR3 is 13 residues long. The V end was cut by 8 bases, the J end by 3 bases, with 17 bases between. The germline V gene has CDR1 DFQATT and CDR2 SNEGSKA (reference sequence). The CDR3 sequence is CSSPAPTFYEQYF. CDR3 coding DNA: TGCAGTTCCCCTGCACCGACATTCTACGAGCAGTACTTC.

This clonotype showed up just a few times. The chain links TRBV4-1 to TRBJ1-1; 7 bases map to TRBD1. Trimming cost V 1 base and J 8 bases; bases outside gene matches: 7. The CDR3 is 14 amino acids. Germline V gene sequence: CDR1 MGHRA, CDR2 YSYEKL. CDR3 in DNA: TGCGCCAGCAGCCAAGCCGTCCGGGACAGCGAAGCTTTCTTT. Translated, it gives CASSQAVRDSEAFF.

V and J are TRBV28 and TRBJ1-5; maybe TRBD1 (6 bases). The germline V gene has CDR1 MDHEN and CDR2 SYDVKM. The CDR3 length is 15 residues. With 6 bases removed from V and 1 base from J, the gap between germline ends came to 13 bases. CDR3 nucleotides: TGTGCCAGCAGACGGGGGGACACGAGCAATCAGCCCCAGCATTTT. Translation: CASRRGDTSNQPQHF. Filled out from reference TRBV28 and TRBJ1-5, the complete variable domain reads DVKVTQSSRYLVKRTGEKVFLECVQDMDHENMFWYRQDPGLGLRLIYFSYDVKMKEKGDIPEGYSVSREKKERFSLILESASTNQTSMYLCASRRGDTSNQPQHFGDGTRLSIL.

This clonotype turned up a few times. The V and J genes are TRBV6-2 or TRBV6-3 and TRBJ1-1; D remains unclear. The CDR3 consists of 15 residues. Trimming shortened V by 0 bases and J by 1 base, and 9 bases separated the two germline ends. The germline V gene encodes CDR1 MNHEY and CDR2 SVGEGT. The CDR3 nucleotides read TGTGCCAGCAGTTACTCAATGTCGGCGAACACTGAAGCTTTCTTT. Its translation is CASSYSMSANTEAFF.

This chain links TRBV18 with TRBJ1-3, with a possible D match to TRBD1 (5 bases). The CDR3 consists of 17 residues. Per the germline V gene, CDR1 is KGHSH and CDR2 is LQKENI. V gave up 6 bases and J gave up 0 bases, with 18 bases separating them. CDR3 in DNA: TGTGCCAGCTCGTCTTGGGGCCTTACGGACTCTGGAAACACCATATATTTT. This codes for CASSSWGLTDSGNTIYF.

This clonotype was seen a few times. This chain joins TRBV20-1 and TRBJ2-3; D is unresolved. The CDR3 runs to 12 residues. Trimming took 7 bases from V and 2 from J, leaving 10 bases between them. The V gene's germline CDR1 is DFQATT and CDR2 SNEGSKA (reference sequence). This chain's CDR3 is CSGGRYTDTQYF. The CDR3 coding sequence is TGCAGTGGAGGCAGATACACAGATACGCAGTATTTT.

The rearrangement joins TRBV6-6 to TRBJ2-2; 9 bases match TRBD2. V gave up 5 bases and J gave up 2 bases; unmatched junction bases: 3. The CDR3 sequence is 15 residues long. The germline V gene encodes CDR1 MNHNY and CDR2 SVGAGI (reference sequence). CDR3 nucleotide sequence: TGTGCCAGCAGTGTAGCGGGAGTAAACACCGGGGAGCTGTTTTTT. This codes for CASSVAGVNTGELFF.

This clonotype was recorded at least ten times. V and J are TRBV29-1 and TRBJ2-7; TRBD2 aligns across 12 bases. Germline CDR1 reads SQVTM; CDR2 reads ANQGSEA. The J segment lost 2 bases and the V segment lost 5 bases, leaving 7 bases of the junction unmatched. The CDR3 length is 15 residues. The CDR3 DNA follows: TGCAGCGTTACGATCGGACTAGCGGGACCCTACGAGCAGTACTTC. This sequence encodes CSVTIGLAGPYEQYF.

The table lists this clonotype with a few counts. The chain combines TRBV19 with TRBJ1-4; no clear D gene. CDR1 and CDR2 (germline): LNHDA, SQIVND (reference sequence). V lost 3 bases and J lost 0, with 8 bases in between. The CDR3 is 15 amino acids. CDR3 region: CASSIASTTNEKLFF. As DNA, the CDR3 is TGTGCCAGTAGTATCGCCTCTACAACTAATGAAAAACTGTTTTTT.

This clonotype was detected a few times. The chain combines TRBV7-2 with TRBJ1-5; no clear D gene. Trimming shortened V by 5 bases and J by 4 bases, and 15 bases separated the two germline ends. The CDR3 totals 15 residues. The germline V gene has CDR1 SGHTA and CDR2 FQGNSA. The CDR3 spells CASSTMDGNNQPQHF. The CDR3 DNA reads TGTGCCAGCAGCACCATGGACGGTAATAATCAGCCCCAGCATTTT.

The chain carries TRBV19 and TRBJ2-3; 9 positions agree with TRBD2. CDR3 length equals 17 residues. In germline, CDR1 is LNHDA, CDR2 SQIVND (reference sequence). Unmatched junction bases numbered 14, after V lost 10 bases and J lost 0 bases. The CDR3 protein is CATVSGSIGTSTDTQYF. As DNA, the CDR3 is TGTGCCACCGTTAGCGGGAGTATCGGAACGAGCACAGATACGCAGTATTTT.

The chain carries TRBV7-6 and TRBJ2-1, with D perhaps matching TRBD1 (6 bases). V shed 2 bases and J shed 8 bases, with 13 bases lying between them. Germline values: CDR1 SGHVS, CDR2 FNYEAQ. The CDR3 is 14 residues long. The CDR3 DNA reads as TGTGCCAGCAGCTTATCCAGGGGCCGGGATGAGCAGTTCTTC. It specifies CASSLSRGRDEQFF.

This clonotype was counted at least ten times. J is TRBJ2-7 and V is TRBV6-1; 8 bases align to TRBD1. The V and J ends lost 4 bases and 1 base, in that order; junction bases with no gene match: 6. The CDR3 covers 15 residues. CDR1 is MNHNS, CDR2 SASEGT, per germline. The CDR3 loop is CASSGGQGISYEQYF. The DNA of the CDR3 is TGTGCCAGCAGTGGCGGACAGGGAATATCCTACGAGCAGTACTTC.

This chain links TRBV7-2 with TRBJ2-2; unclear D gene. Trimming stripped 5 bases from V and 2 bases from J, with 15 bases between. The CDR3 spans 16 residues. Germline V gene lookup returns CDR1 SGHTA and CDR2 FQGNSA. CDR3 DNA: TGTGCCAGCAGCCTAAGACTGCAACAAAACACCGGGGAGCTGTTTTTT. As protein: CASSLRLQQNTGELFF.

This clonotype has a count of ten or more. The V and J genes are TRBV7-2 and TRBJ2-3, with unresolved D. The CDR3 covers 14 residues. V was cut by 1 base and J by 2 bases, with 7 bases left in between. From germline, CDR1 is SGHTA and CDR2 FQGNSA. The CDR3 sequence: CASSLDGYTDTQYF. As DNA, the CDR3 is TGTGCCAGCAGCTTAGACGGGTACACAGATACGCAGTATTTT.

The chain uses TRBV12-3 or TRBV12-4 and TRBJ2-3, with D perhaps matching TRBD1 (6 bases). Trimming removed 1 base from V and 4 bases from J, with 9 bases in between. The CDR3 covers 14 residues. CDR3 sequence (DNA): TGTGCCAGCAGTTTAGGACAGGTGCCAGATACGCAGTATTTT. Amino acids: CASSLGQVPDTQYF.

The chain couples TRBV29-1 to TRBJ1-2, with a tentative D call TRBD1 (6 bases). V gave up 4 bases and J gave up 5 bases, with 14 bases separating them. CDR1 is SQVTM, CDR2 ANQGSEA, per germline. This CDR3 region has 13 residues. The CDR3: CSVGPRGEYGYTF. Here the CDR3 DNA reads TGCAGCGTTGGCCCGAGGGGGGAGTATGGCTACACCTTC.

The rearrangement uses TRBV12-3 or TRBV12-4 and TRBJ2-1; 7 bases map to TRBD2. With 5 bases clipped from V and 5 bases from J, the junction kept 6 bases outside the gene matches. The CDR3 loop spans 14 amino acids. The CDR3 protein is CASSPPGLNNEQFF. CDR3 bases: TGTGCCAGCAGTCCCCCGGGACTAAACAATGAGCAGTTCTTC.

This clonotype was seen a handful of times. This chain joins TRBV7-9 and TRBJ2-3, with TRBD1 as a possible D gene (5 bases). Germline assignment: CDR1 SEHNR and CDR2 FQNEAQ (reference sequence). V lost 4 bases and J 3 bases, leaving 11 bases between the germline ends. This CDR3 has 14 amino acids. For the CDR3, the DNA is TGTGCCAGCAGCTCCCAGGGTGGGACAGATACGCAGTATTTT. The encoded protein is CASSSQGGTDTQYF. Supplemented by reference TRBV7-9 and TRBJ2-3, the full variable domain reads DTGVSQNPRHKITKRGQNVTFRCDPISEHNRLYWYRQTLGQGPEFLTYFQNEAQLEKSRLLSDRFSAERPKGSFSTLEIQRTEQGDSAMYLCASSSQGGTDTQYFGPGTRLTVL.

The chain has TRBV20-1 and TRBJ2-5, with D perhaps given as TRBD1 or TRBD2 (6 bases each). This CDR3 comprises 14 residues. The V gene lost 5 bases and the J gene lost 4 bases, with 17 bases spanning the gap. CDR1 and CDR2 from the germline V gene are DFQATT and SNEGSKA (reference sequence). The CDR3, as DNA: TGCAGTGCTTACAGACAGGAGGGTAGAGAGACCCAGTACTTC. It encodes CSAYRQEGRETQYF.